The 23 T cell receptor beta chains below were found in one sample sequenced in a study of blood T cell repertoires in COVID-19. The repertoire was sequenced with immunoSEQ multiplex PCR; TCRdb's copy has only in-frame clones and lacks some. The data show about 130,000 clones, around 86% seen once. Sequencing input: peripheral blood. These receptors were taken from a woman aged 80 or over with acute or convalescent COVID-19.

V gene TRBV12-5 combines with J gene TRBJ1-3; the D is unclear. The CDR3 is made up of 13 amino acids. CDR1 and CDR2 (germline): LGHNT, FRNRAP. Trimming removed 5 bases at V and 0 bases at J, with 5 bases between. The CDR3 sequence: CASGLYSGNTIYF. CDR3 nucleotides: TGTGCTAGTGGTCTTTACTCTGGAAACACCATATATTTT.

This chain joins TRBV5-1 and TRBJ2-6; maybe TRBD1 (6 bases). The CDR3 is 18 residues long. V lost 5 bases, J lost 1 base, and 19 bases lay in between. The germline CDR1 and CDR2 sequences are SGHRS and YFSETQ. Written as DNA, the CDR3 is TGCGCCAGCAGGATGTCTACAGGGCTGGGGTCTGGGGCCAACGTCCTGACTTTC. It translates to CASRMSTGLGSGANVLTF.

The chain carries TRBV7-8 and TRBJ2-1; 13 bases match TRBD2. The junction had 5 bases not matched to a gene; V was cut back by 3 bases and J by 9 bases. The CDR3 runs 15 residues. Germline values: CDR1 SGHVS, CDR2 FQNEAQ. For the CDR3, the DNA is TGTGCCAGCAGCTTTATACTAGCGGGGGGGTCTGAGCAGTTCTTC. Its translation is CASSFILAGGSEQFF.

CDR3 protein: CATSDSGTGDTEAFF. The CDR3 DNA reads TGTGCCACCAGTGACTCCGGGACAGGGGACACTGAAGCTTTCTTT. The chain is built from TRBV24-1 and TRBJ1-1; TRBD1 matches at 10 bases. The CDR3 spans 15 residues. The junction had 4 bases not matched to a gene; V was cut back by 4 bases and J by 3 bases. The germline gives CDR1 KGHDR, CDR2 SFDVKD.

In DNA, the CDR3 is TGTGCCAGCAGCGCCCTTAGCTCCTACAATGAGCAGTTCTTC. It specifies CASSALSSYNEQFF. The chain joins TRBV9 to TRBJ2-1; D gene uncertain. Germline V gene sequence: CDR1 SGDLS, CDR2 YYNGEE. V lost 3 bases, J lost 0 bases, and 7 bases lay in between. CDR3 length: 14 amino acids. Combining the CDR3 with reference TRBV9 and TRBJ2-1 gives the whole variable domain DSGVTQTPKHLITATGQRVTLRCSPRSGDLSVYWYQQSLDQGLQFLIQYYNGEERAKGNILERFSAQQFPDLHSELNLSSLELGDSALYFCASSALSSYNEQFFGPGTRLTVL.

This chain uses TRBV28 with TRBJ1-5; TRBD1 agrees at 7 bases. Germline lookup yields CDR1 MDHEN and CDR2 SYDVKM. V lost 2 bases and J lost 1; bases outside the gene matches: 8. This CDR3 is 17 amino acids long. The CDR3: CASSLLGTGESNQPQHF. The CDR3 DNA is TGTGCCAGCAGTTTACTCGGTACAGGGGAAAGCAATCAGCCCCAGCATTTT.

This clone was seen once. V usage is TRBV11-2 and J usage is TRBJ1-1; 8 bases line up with TRBD1. Germline assignment: CDR1 SGHAT and CDR2 FQNNGV. This CDR3 is built from 14 residues. V was pared by 3 bases and J by 6 bases, with 6 bases of the junction left unmatched. The CDR3 nucleotides are TGTGCCAGCAGCTTCGGACAGGGCGGGGCTGAAGCTTTCTTT. Its translation is CASSFGQGGAEAFF.

The chain links TRBV24-1 to TRBJ1-1, with 11 nucleotides matching TRBD1. The germline V gene encodes CDR1 KGHDR and CDR2 SFDVKD. The length of the CDR3 is 14 residues. V shed 3 bases and J 9 bases; nucleotides not matched to a gene: 5. CDR3 loop: CATSDIGTGGKAFF. CDR3 DNA sequence: TGTGCCACCAGTGATATAGGGACAGGGGGTAAAGCTTTCTTT.

This chain connects TRBV9 to TRBJ2-2; TRBD2 aligns across 9 bases. The germline V gene has CDR1 SGDLS and CDR2 YYNGEE. V trimming: 4 bases; J trimming: 3 bases; junction bases outside the gene matches: 7. The CDR3 length is 16 residues. As DNA, the CDR3 is TGTGCCAGCAGCCCCATAGCGGGGGTCCACACCGGGGAGCTGTTTTTT. This encodes CASSPIAGVHTGELFF. Variable domain in full (rest from reference TRBV9 and TRBJ2-2): DSGVTQTPKHLITATGQRVTLRCSPRSGDLSVYWYQQSLDQGLQFLIQYYNGEERAKGNILERFSAQQFPDLHSELNLSSLELGDSALYFCASSPIAGVHTGELFFGEGSRLTVL.

The gene calls are TRBV4-1 and TRBJ2-4; possibly TRBD1 for D (6 bases). Trimming pared 2 bases from V and 6 bases from J, leaving 14 bases between. The CDR3 is 15 amino acids. Germline CDR1 reads MGHRA; CDR2 reads YSYEKL. The DNA of the CDR3 is TGCGCCAGCAGCCAATACGGCACAGGGCGAAACATTCAGTACTTC. Its translation: CASSQYGTGRNIQYF.

The V gene is TRBV5-1, the J gene TRBJ1-4; 8 bases map to TRBD1. The CDR3 consists of 14 residues. The V gene end was trimmed by 4 bases and the J gene end by 8 bases; junction bases not matched to a gene: 7. Germline V gene data show CDR1 as SGHRS and CDR2 as YFSETQ. CDR3 sequence reads: CASSLGTGREKLFF. The CDR3 coding sequence is TGCGCCAGCAGCCTAGGGACAGGACGCGAAAAACTGTTTTTT.

Of note for this clone: The junction and the germline gene differ at one end; a read error may be behind it. CDR3 DNA: TGCAGTGCAAGAGTACTGAAAAAACTGTTTTTT. Translation: CSARVLKKLFF. The chain employs TRBV20-1 and TRBJ1-4; no firm D call. Germline V lookup: CDR1 DFQATT, CDR2 SNEGSKA (reference sequence). The CDR3 spans 11 residues.

The chain couples TRBV4-3 to TRBJ1-1; D perhaps matches TRBD1 (6 bases). This CDR3 has 16 amino acids. Germline V CDR1 and CDR2: LGHNA, YSLEER. V was trimmed by 4 bases and J by 0 bases, leaving 15 bases between them. The CDR3 DNA reads TGCGCCAGCAGCCTAAACCCGACAGGTTTGAACACTGAAGCTTTCTTT. The encoded protein is CASSLNPTGLNTEAFF.

The V gene is TRBV5-1, the J gene TRBJ2-3; 9 bases line up with TRBD1. The germline gives CDR1 SGHRS, CDR2 YFSETQ. The CDR3 consists of 15 residues. The V gene end was trimmed by 2 bases and the J gene end by 3 bases; junction bases not matched to a gene: 4. The CDR3 DNA reads as TGCGCCAGCAGCTTACAGGGGGCAGGGACAGATACGCAGTATTTT. Protein product: CASSLQGAGTDTQYF.

This clone is a singleton in its sample. The gene calls are TRBV28 and TRBJ2-7; D gene ambiguous. Germline CDR1 MDHEN, CDR2 SYDVKM. The CDR3 totals 12 residues. V lost 2 bases and J lost 4, with 6 bases in between. Here the CDR3 reads CASSLSRYEQYV. The CDR3 bases are TGTGCCAGCAGTTTAAGCCGTTACGAGCAGTACGTC.

The gene calls are TRBV27 and TRBJ2-2, with a possible D match to TRBD1 (5 bases). This CDR3 is 15 amino acids long. Germline lookup yields CDR1 MNHEY and CDR2 SMNVEV (reference sequence). V lost 6 bases and J 8 bases, leaving 19 bases between the germline ends. In DNA form, the CDR3 reads TGTGCCAGCAGCTTTGGAGACAGCCGAAGAGGGGAGCTGTTTTTT. This sequence encodes CASSFGDSRRGELFF.

The chain recombines TRBV7-2 with TRBJ2-7; 8 nucleotides agree with TRBD1. The V and J ends lost 5 bases and 4 bases, in that order; junction bases with no gene match: 10. Germline V CDR1 and CDR2: SGHTA, FQGNSA. CDR3 length equals 15 residues. The CDR3 here is CASSPRPQGGYEQYF. The CDR3 bases are TGTGCCAGCAGCCCCAGACCACAGGGGGGTTACGAGCAGTACTTC.

The chain couples TRBV6-5 to TRBJ1-6; maybe TRBD1 (5 bases). V was pared by 9 bases and J by 15 bases, with 12 bases between. The germline CDR1 and CDR2 sequences are MNHEY and SVGAGI. The CDR3 runs 10 residues. The chain's CDR3 is CASSRENLHF. The CDR3 nucleotides read TGTGCCAGTTCCAGGGAAAACCTCCACTTT.

The gene calls are TRBV2 and TRBJ2-2, with TRBD1 as a possible D gene (6 bases). In germline, CDR1 is SNHLY, CDR2 FYNNEI. The CDR3 contains 16 residues. Between the trimmed V and J ends, which lost 2 bases and 5 bases, there was a span of 15 bases. CDR3 sequence (DNA): TGTGCCAGCAGTGAAAGGGGAACAGGGCGAACCGGGGAGCTGTTTTTT. The encoded protein is CASSERGTGRTGELFF.

The chain links TRBV28 to TRBJ1-2, with D maybe TRBD1 (5 bases). This CDR3 region has 14 residues. V gave up 6 bases and J gave up 7 bases, with 18 bases separating them. Germline CDR1 reads MDHEN; CDR2 reads SYDVKM. CDR3: CASSRGAGLLGYTF. The CDR3 bases are TGTGCCAGCAGCCGTGGGGCAGGTCTCCTTGGCTACACCTTC.

The V and J genes are TRBV7-9 and TRBJ1-1; D remains unclear. V was shortened by 1 base and J by 3 bases, with 6 bases between the two germline ends. CDR1 is SEHNR and CDR2 is FQNEAQ in the germline V gene (reference sequence). This CDR3 region has 13 residues. CDR3 DNA sequence: TGTGCCAGCAGCTTAGGGGGAGACACTGAAGCTTTCTTT. Its translation: CASSLGGDTEAFF.

V gene TRBV4-3 combines with J gene TRBJ2-1, with D perhaps TRBD2 (6 bases). The CDR3 is 15 amino acids. Germline lookup yields CDR1 LGHNA and CDR2 YSLEER. Deletions cut 4 bases from V and 8 bases from J, with 18 bases between. The CDR3 bases are TGCGCCAGCAGCCGAGAAGCGGGTGGGATTGATGAGCAGTTCTTC. Protein product: CASSREAGGIDEQFF.

In its sample, this clone was seen once. The chain employs TRBV4-3 and TRBJ2-2, with 10 positions matching TRBD2. The CDR3 is 17 amino acids. V was pared by 1 base and J by 6 bases, with 8 bases of the junction left unmatched. CDR1 and CDR2 from the germline V gene are LGHNA and YSLEER. CDR3 residues: CASSQGLAGVWAGELFF. The CDR3 region has the DNA TGCGCCAGCAGCCAAGGGCTAGCGGGGGTCTGGGCCGGGGAGCTGTTTTTT.